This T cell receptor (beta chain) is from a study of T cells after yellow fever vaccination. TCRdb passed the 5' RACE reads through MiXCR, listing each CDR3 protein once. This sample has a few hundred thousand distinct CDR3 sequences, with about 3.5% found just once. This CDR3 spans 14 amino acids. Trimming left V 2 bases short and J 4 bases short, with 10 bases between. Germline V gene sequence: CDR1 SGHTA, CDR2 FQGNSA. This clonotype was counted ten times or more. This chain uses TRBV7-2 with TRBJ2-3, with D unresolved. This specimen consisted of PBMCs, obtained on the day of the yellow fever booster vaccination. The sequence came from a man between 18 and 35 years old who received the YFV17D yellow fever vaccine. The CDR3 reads CASSLQASADTQYF. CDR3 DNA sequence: TGTGCCAGCAGCTTACAGGCTAGTGCAGATACGCAGTATTTT.